Listed below are T cell receptor beta chains from one sample, sequenced in a study of cytomegalovirus exposure and HLA in healthy donors. Here immunoSEQ multiplex PCR was the method, and the copy in TCRdb shows in-frame clones only, minus some. The table includes some 170,000 clones, about 80% detected once. Sequencing used PBMCs. The receptors originated from a young man in good health and CMV-seropositive. The CDR3 runs from the conserved cysteine through the conserved F or W. Each record gives: V gene, D gene, clone size, J gene, CDR3 protein, CDR3 DNA. A D gene is named only where the DNA matches it firmly. Not all rows give a size; the values are once, few, many and, for expanded clones, a class.

v_call: TRBV7-9; d_call: .; clone_size: .; j_call: TRBJ2-5; cdr3_aa: CASSRGQPRTQYF; cdr3_nt: TGTGCCAGCAGCAGAGGACAGCCGCGGACCCAGTACTTC
v_call: TRBV2; d_call: TRBD1; clone_size: .; j_call: TRBJ1-4; cdr3_aa: CASSVVRKGAIKKLFF; cdr3_nt: TGTGCCAGCAGTGTGGTTCGTAAGGGGGCGATAAAAAAACTGTTTTTT
v_call: TRBV6-5; d_call: .; clone_size: .; j_call: TRBJ1-1; cdr3_aa: CASSYGGGTEAFF; cdr3_nt: TGTGCCAGCAGCTACGGGGGAGGCACTGAAGCTTTCTTT
v_call: TRBV6-5; d_call: TRBD1; clone_size: .; j_call: TRBJ2-7; cdr3_aa: CASSYYGQGAGYEQYF; cdr3_nt: TGTGCCAGCAGTTACTACGGACAGGGGGCAGGGTACGAGCAGTACTTC
v_call: TRBV7-6; d_call: .; clone_size: .; j_call: TRBJ2-3; cdr3_aa: CASRDSGGARDAQYF; cdr3_nt: TGTGCCAGCAGGGACAGTGGGGGGGCCCGAGATGCGCAGTATTTT
v_call: TRBV28; d_call: .; clone_size: .; j_call: TRBJ2-2; cdr3_aa: CASSLNPFRNTGELFF; cdr3_nt: TGTGCCAGCAGTTTAAATCCGTTTCGGAACACCGGGGAGCTGTTTTTT
v_call: TRBV6-1; d_call: .; clone_size: .; j_call: TRBJ2-3; cdr3_aa: CASSEGSGGSDTQYF; cdr3_nt: TGTGCCAGCAGTGAAGGTAGTGGGGGGTCAGATACGCAGTATTTT
v_call: TRBV5-4; d_call: .; clone_size: .; j_call: TRBJ1-2; cdr3_aa: CASSISRRVYGYTF; cdr3_nt: TGTGCCAGCAGCATAAGTAGACGGGTCTATGGCTACACCTTC
v_call: TRBV6-1; d_call: .; clone_size: once; j_call: TRBJ2-7; cdr3_aa: CASQAYVNEQYF; cdr3_nt: TGTGCCAGCCAAGCCTACGTTAATGAGCAGTACTTC
v_call: TRBV6-5; d_call: .; clone_size: .; j_call: TRBJ2-6; cdr3_aa: CASTYSGANVLTF; cdr3_nt: TGTGCCAGCACCTATTCTGGGGCCAACGTCCTGACTTTC
v_call: TRBV27; d_call: .; clone_size: .; j_call: TRBJ2-1; cdr3_aa: CASSPSTGGHKNEQFF; cdr3_nt: TGTGCCAGCAGTCCTTCGACAGGAGGACACAAAAATGAGCAGTTCTTC
v_call: TRBV2; d_call: .; clone_size: few; j_call: TRBJ2-7; cdr3_aa: CASSGGYEQYF; cdr3_nt: TGTGCCAGCAGTGGAGGGTACGAGCAGTACTTC
v_call: TRBV6-5; d_call: .; clone_size: .; j_call: TRBJ2-7; cdr3_aa: CASSYSETSYEQYF; cdr3_nt: TGTGCCAGCAGTTACTCTGAGACTAGCTACGAGCAGTACTTC
v_call: TRBV29-1; d_call: .; clone_size: .; j_call: TRBJ2-7; cdr3_aa: CSVVVRMGGYEQYF; cdr3_nt: TGCAGCGTTGTGGTCCGTATGGGGGGCTACGAGCAGTACTTC
v_call: TRBV27; d_call: .; clone_size: .; j_call: TRBJ1-2; cdr3_aa: CASSLGGGNYGYTF; cdr3_nt: TGTGCCAGCAGTTTAGGTGGAGGGAACTATGGCTACACCTTC
v_call: TRBV6-5; d_call: .; clone_size: .; j_call: TRBJ2-7; cdr3_aa: CASLGGAREQYF; cdr3_nt: TGTGCCAGCCTGGGGGGGGCGCGGGAGCAGTACTTC
v_call: TRBV7-9; d_call: .; clone_size: .; j_call: TRBJ2-1; cdr3_aa: CASSWGAGKNEQFF; cdr3_nt: TGTGCCAGCAGCTGGGGCGCGGGGAAGAATGAGCAGTTCTTC
v_call: TRBV6-5; d_call: TRBD1; clone_size: once; j_call: TRBJ1-2; cdr3_aa: CASSPGTGGGYTF; cdr3_nt: TGTGCCAGCAGCCCCGGGACAGGGGGGGGCTACACCTTC
v_call: TRBV27; d_call: .; clone_size: .; j_call: TRBJ2-7; cdr3_aa: CASSRGRHYEQYF; cdr3_nt: TGTGCCAGCAGTCGGGGTAGGCACTACGAGCAGTACTTC
v_call: TRBV9; d_call: .; clone_size: .; j_call: TRBJ1-1; cdr3_aa: CASTNEGAEAFF; cdr3_nt: TGTGCCAGCACCAATGAGGGCGCTGAAGCTTTCTTT
v_call: TRBV5-4; d_call: .; clone_size: .; j_call: TRBJ2-3; cdr3_aa: CASSLGGSEGTDTQYF; cdr3_nt: TGTGCCAGCAGCTTGGGAGGGAGTGAGGGCACAGATACGCAGTATTTT
v_call: TRBV5-6; d_call: .; clone_size: .; j_call: TRBJ1-3; cdr3_aa: CASSFLTGGAGNTIYF; cdr3_nt: TGTGCCAGCAGCTTTCTGACAGGAGGCGCTGGAAACACCATATATTTT
v_call: TRBV27; d_call: .; clone_size: .; j_call: TRBJ1-1; cdr3_aa: CASSWGGPNTEAFF; cdr3_nt: TGTGCCAGCAGTTGGGGGGGCCCTAACACTGAAGCTTTCTTT
v_call: TRBV6-6; d_call: .; clone_size: .; j_call: TRBJ1-1; cdr3_aa: CASSYSNAAGEAFF; cdr3_nt: TGTGCCAGCAGTTACTCGAACGCCGCGGGGGAAGCTTTCTTT
v_call: TRBV28; d_call: TRBD1; clone_size: few; j_call: TRBJ1-4; cdr3_aa: CASSLPNRQGYEKLFF; cdr3_nt: TGTGCCAGCAGTTTACCCAACCGACAGGGTTATGAAAAACTGTTTTTT
v_call: TRBV30; d_call: TRBD2; clone_size: .; j_call: TRBJ2-1; cdr3_aa: CAWTGTSGVNEQFF; cdr3_nt: TGTGCCTGGACCGGGACTAGCGGGGTCAATGAGCAGTTCTTC
v_call: TRBV2; d_call: .; clone_size: few; j_call: TRBJ1-4; cdr3_aa: CASSDPTEFNEKLFF; cdr3_nt: TGTGCCAGCAGTGACCCGACAGAATTTAATGAAAAACTGTTTTTT
v_call: TRBV5-1; d_call: .; clone_size: once; j_call: TRBJ1-4; cdr3_aa: CASSHGRGEEKLFF; cdr3_nt: TGCGCCAGCAGCCACGGGAGAGGGGAGGAAAAACTGTTTTTT
v_call: TRBV5-4; d_call: .; clone_size: few; j_call: TRBJ1-2; cdr3_aa: CASSGAGQLRYGYTF; cdr3_nt: TGTGCCAGCAGCGGGGCAGGGCAGTTGAGATATGGCTACACCTTC
v_call: TRBV28; d_call: .; clone_size: once; j_call: TRBJ1-1; cdr3_aa: CASSFGGQPLEAFF; cdr3_nt: TGTGCCAGCAGTTTCGGAGGACAGCCCCTTGAAGCTTTCTTT
v_call: TRBV27; d_call: .; clone_size: .; j_call: TRBJ2-2; cdr3_aa: CASSLSNSGTGELFF; cdr3_nt: TGTGCCAGCAGTTTATCGAACAGCGGGACCGGGGAGCTGTTTTTT
v_call: TRBV11-2; d_call: TRBD1; clone_size: .; j_call: TRBJ1-1; cdr3_aa: CASSSRDRGHTEAFF; cdr3_nt: TGTGCCAGCAGCTCCCGGGACAGGGGTCACACTGAAGCTTTCTTT
v_call: TRBV6-4; d_call: .; clone_size: .; j_call: TRBJ2-2; cdr3_aa: CASSDRMGGGAWSGNTGELFF; cdr3_nt: TGTGCCAGCAGTGACCGGATGGGTGGGGGGGCCTGGAGTGGGAACACCGGGGAGCTGTTTTTT
v_call: TRBV25-1; d_call: TRBD2; clone_size: .; j_call: TRBJ2-5; cdr3_aa: CASSASGRADETQYF; cdr3_nt: TGTGCCAGCAGTGCTAGCGGGAGGGCCGATGAGACCCAGTACTTC
v_call: TRBV28; d_call: TRBD2; clone_size: .; j_call: TRBJ2-2; cdr3_aa: CASSLLAGGPKAGELFF; cdr3_nt: TGTGCCAGCAGTTTACTAGCGGGAGGGCCTAAGGCCGGGGAGCTGTTTTTT
v_call: TRBV7-9; d_call: .; clone_size: .; j_call: TRBJ1-1; cdr3_aa: CASSPTRTGNTEAFF; cdr3_nt: TGTGCCAGCAGTCCCACCCGTACAGGGAACACTGAAGCTTTCTTT
v_call: TRBV7-9; d_call: TRBD1; clone_size: .; j_call: TRBJ1-1; cdr3_aa: CASSPGTAYMNTEAFF; cdr3_nt: TGTGCCAGCAGCCCTGGGACAGCTTATATGAACACTGAAGCTTTCTTT
v_call: TRBV11-1; d_call: .; clone_size: .; j_call: TRBJ1-1; cdr3_aa: CASSPRPVRAEAFF; cdr3_nt: TGTGCCAGCAGCCCCCGGCCCGTTCGGGCTGAAGCTTTCTTT
v_call: TRBV2; d_call: .; clone_size: .; j_call: TRBJ1-1; cdr3_aa: CASIIGGNTEAFF; cdr3_nt: TGTGCCAGCATCATCGGGGGGAACACTGAAGCTTTCTTT